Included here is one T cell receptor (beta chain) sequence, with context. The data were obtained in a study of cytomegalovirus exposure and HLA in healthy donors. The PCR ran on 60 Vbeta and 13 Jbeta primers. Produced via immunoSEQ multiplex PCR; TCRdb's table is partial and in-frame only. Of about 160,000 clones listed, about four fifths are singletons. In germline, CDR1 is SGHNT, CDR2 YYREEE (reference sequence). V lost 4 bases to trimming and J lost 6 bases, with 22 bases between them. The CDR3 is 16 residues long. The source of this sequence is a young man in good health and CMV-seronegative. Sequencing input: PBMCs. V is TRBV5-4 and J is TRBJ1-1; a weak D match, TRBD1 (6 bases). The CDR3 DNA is TGTGCCAGCAGCCTCGGGACATTCAGAGGGGACGCTGAAGCTTTCTTT. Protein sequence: CASSLGTFRGDAEAFF.